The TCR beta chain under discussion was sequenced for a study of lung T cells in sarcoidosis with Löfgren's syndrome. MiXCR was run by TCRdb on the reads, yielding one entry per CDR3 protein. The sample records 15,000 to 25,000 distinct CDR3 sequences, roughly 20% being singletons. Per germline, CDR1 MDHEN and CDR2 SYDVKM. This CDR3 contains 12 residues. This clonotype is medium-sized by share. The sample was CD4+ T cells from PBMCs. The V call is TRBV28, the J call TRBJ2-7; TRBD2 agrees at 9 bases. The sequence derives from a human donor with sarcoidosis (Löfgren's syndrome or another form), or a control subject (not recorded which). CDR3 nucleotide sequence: TGTGCTGTGGCTAGCGGGGTCCACGAGCAGTACTTC. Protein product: CAVASGVHEQYF.